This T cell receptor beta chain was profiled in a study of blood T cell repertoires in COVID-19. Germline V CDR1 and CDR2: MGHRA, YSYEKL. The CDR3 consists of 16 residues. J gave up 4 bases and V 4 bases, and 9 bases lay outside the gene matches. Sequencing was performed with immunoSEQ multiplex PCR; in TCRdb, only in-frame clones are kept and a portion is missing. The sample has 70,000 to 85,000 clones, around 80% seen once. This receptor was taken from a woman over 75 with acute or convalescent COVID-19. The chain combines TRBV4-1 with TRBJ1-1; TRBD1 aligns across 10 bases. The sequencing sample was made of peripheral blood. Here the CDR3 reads CASSPSSRTGGTEAFF. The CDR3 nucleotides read TGCGCCAGCAGCCCTAGTTCTCGGACAGGGGGCACTGAAGCTTTCTTT.